The 27 T cell receptor beta chains listed next were all sequenced from one sample in a study of cytomegalovirus exposure and HLA in healthy donors (dated by TCRdb to the late 2010s). To prepare the library, the immunoSEQ multiplex PCR assay was applied. The multiplex PCR relied on a mix of 60 forward primers for TCR Vbeta segments and 13 reverse primers for TCR Jbeta segments. The table comes from immuneACCESS by way of TCRdb, which keeps in-frame sequences with V and J called. Part of the clones is missing from these tables; in studies checked, under half for an unresolved V gene and the rest for unknown reasons. The sample table contains over 100,000 clones; only one count was recorded for approximately 70% of them. 5.4% of the sample goes to the ten largest clones. Sequenced input: PBMCs. The receptors were sampled from a woman in her 70s in good health and CMV-seropositive.

This rearrangement joins TRBV6-6 to TRBJ1-3; tentative D call: TRBD1 (6 bases). Deletions cut 7 bases from V and 0 bases from J, with 13 bases between. CDR3 length: 15 amino acids. From germline, CDR1 is MNHNY and CDR2 SVGAGI (reference sequence). CDR3 in DNA: TGTGCCAGCACCTACGGGGGGCACTCTGGAAACACCATATATTTT. It encodes CASTYGGHSGNTIYF.

The chain uses TRBV30 and TRBJ2-3; D is possibly TRBD2 (6 bases). Germline V gene sequence: CDR1 GTSNPN, CDR2 SVGIG (reference sequence). The CDR3 runs to 18 residues. V lost 2 bases, J lost 7 bases, and 28 bases lay in between. CDR3 amino acids: CAWSFAGTAVGVGNTQYF. CDR3 DNA sequence: TGTGCCTGGAGTTTCGCCGGGACTGCAGTTGGCGTGGGAAATACGCAGTATTTT. Variable domain in full (rest from reference TRBV30 and TRBJ2-3): SQTIHQWPATLVQPVGSPLSLECTVEGTSNPNLYWYRQAAGRGLQLLFYSVGIGQISSEVPQNLSASRPQDRQFILSSKKLLLSDSGFYLCAWSFAGTAVGVGNTQYFGPGTRLTVL.

The V gene is TRBV10-3, the J gene TRBJ1-2; D not certain. Germline V CDR1 and CDR2: ENHRY, SYGVKD. The CDR3 totals 12 residues. V was pared by 4 bases and J by 2 bases, with 5 bases between. The CDR3 nucleotides are TGTGCCATCAGTGGCGGGAACTATGGCTACACCTTC. Its translation is CAISGGNYGYTF.

J is TRBJ2-3 and V is TRBV30; 11 bases are shared with TRBD1. This CDR3 has 15 amino acids. Trimming cost V 1 base and J 5 bases; bases outside gene matches: 5. Germline V gene data show CDR1 as GTSNPN and CDR2 as SVGIG (reference sequence). CDR3 DNA sequence: TGTGCCTGGAGTGCCGGACAGGGGGCCGGAGATACGCAGTATTTT. Protein: CAWSAGQGAGDTQYF.

V is TRBV7-9 and J is TRBJ1-3; D not certain. The V gene's germline CDR1 is SEHNR and CDR2 FQNEAQ (reference sequence). This CDR3 has 15 amino acids. V was cut by 3 bases and J by 2 bases, with 11 bases left in between. The CDR3 coding sequence is TGTGCCAGCAGCTTGGGAGGAGGACCTGGAAACACCATATATTTT. It is translated as CASSLGGGPGNTIYF.

The rearrangement links TRBV6-5 to TRBJ2-5; maybe TRBD1 (6 bases). The end of the DNA aligns better with TRBJ2-7, so the J call may be wrong. Germline loops: CDR1 MNHEY, CDR2 SVGAGI. This CDR3 has 15 amino acids. The CDR3 bases are TGTGCCAGCAGTACCCTCCGGGACACCTTCTACGAGCAGTACTTC. Translation gives CASSTLRDTFYEQYF.

This clone has only a few counts. This chain connects TRBV7-8 to TRBJ2-1, with 8 bases identical to TRBD2. CDR3 length: 15 amino acids. With V trimmed by 7 bases and J by 7 bases, 12 bases remained unmatched. Germline V gives CDR1 SGHVS, CDR2 FQNEAQ. The DNA for the CDR3 is TGTGCCAGCACCCCATGGACGGGGGGGTTAAATGAGCAGTTCTTC. Translated, it gives CASTPWTGGLNEQFF. The variable domain in full, with the rest retrieved from reference TRBV7-8 and TRBJ2-1, is GAGVSQSPRYKVAKRGQDVALRCDPISGHVSLFWYQQALGQGPEFLTYFQNEAQLDKSGLPSDRFFAERPEGSVSTLKIQRTQQEDSAVYLCASTPWTGGLNEQFFGPGTRLTVL.

The chain has TRBV6-5 and TRBJ1-4; D may be TRBD1 (5 bases). Germline assignment: CDR1 MNHEY and CDR2 SVGAGI. This CDR3 region has 15 residues. V was trimmed by 0 bases and J by 1 base, leaving 6 bases between them. The CDR3 DNA reads TGTGCCAGCAGTTACTCGGGGGGAACTAATGAAAAACTGTTTTTT. Its translation: CASSYSGGTNEKLFF.

The rearrangement links TRBV4-1 to TRBJ2-3, with 9 bases identical to TRBD2. J gave up 1 base and V 11 bases, and 10 bases lay outside the gene matches. The CDR3 has 15 residues. Per germline, CDR1 MGHRA and CDR2 YSYEKL. CDR3 DNA sequence: TGCGCCGGAAAGAGGACTAGCGTCGGCACAGATACGCAGTATTTT. Amino acids: CAGKRTSVGTDTQYF.

CDR3 DNA: TGTGCCTGCCCCAGGGGCAGGGGAGGGAGCACTGAAGCTTTCTTT. Translation gives CACPRGRGGSTEAFF. V usage is TRBV30 and J usage is TRBJ1-1; a weak D match, TRBD1 (6 bases). Germline CDR1 GTSNPN, CDR2 SVGIG (reference sequence). Trimming removed 6 bases from V and 4 bases from J, with 21 bases in between. The CDR3 length is 15 residues.

This clone was seen just once. The gene calls are TRBV7-3 and TRBJ2-3, with 7 bases that match TRBD2. V lost 3 bases to trimming and J lost 4 bases; unmatched junction nucleotides: 7. The CDR3 is 15 amino acids. Germline V lookup: CDR1 SGHTA, CDR2 FQGTGA. The CDR3 is CASSLWGGDPDTQYF. The DNA for the CDR3 is TGTGCCAGCAGCTTGTGGGGGGGGGACCCAGATACGCAGTATTTT.

The chain couples TRBV19 to TRBJ1-4, with 8 bases fitting TRBD1. The CDR3 spans 15 residues. The V gene's germline CDR1 is LNHDA and CDR2 SQIVND (reference sequence). V trimming: 5 bases; J trimming: 1 base; junction bases outside the gene matches: 3. CDR3 sequence (DNA): TGTGCCAGTAGTCTTACAGGGGGAACTAATGAAAAACTGTTTTTT. Translated: CASSLTGGTNEKLFF. Full variable domain (missing parts from reference TRBV19 and TRBJ1-4): DGGITQSPKYLFRKEGQNVTLSCEQNLNHDAMYWYRQDPGQGLRLIYYSQIVNDFQKGDIAEGYSVSREKKESFPLTVTSAQKNPTAFYLCASSLTGGTNEKLFFGSGTQLSVL.

This chain connects TRBV20-1 to TRBJ2-7; tentative D call: TRBD2 (5 bases). The V gene's germline CDR1 is DFQATT and CDR2 SNEGSKA (reference sequence). The CDR3 is 11 amino acids. The germline V and J ends were trimmed by 5 bases and 3 bases, with 8 bases remaining between them. The CDR3 loop is CSAQRDYEQYF. In DNA, the CDR3 is TGCAGTGCTCAGAGGGACTACGAGCAGTACTTC.

This chain joins TRBV2 and TRBJ2-2; the D gene is possibly TRBD2 (5 bases). The germline V and J ends were trimmed by 7 bases and 8 bases, with 11 bases remaining between them. The CDR3 length is 12 residues. Germline loops: CDR1 SNHLY, CDR2 FYNNEI. CDR3 DNA sequence: TGTGCCAGCAAGGAGGACTCGGGGGAGCTGTTTTTT. This sequence encodes CASKEDSGELFF.

V gene TRBV7-9 combines with J gene TRBJ1-5; D unclear. The V gene's germline CDR1 is SEHNR and CDR2 FQNEAQ (reference sequence). V lost 1 base, J lost 0 bases, and 13 bases lay in between. CDR3 length equals 17 residues. CDR3 bases: TGTGCCAGCAGCTTAGGTTTGGGCAGCTATAGCAATCAGCCCCAGCATTTT. Protein: CASSLGLGSYSNQPQHF.

On this clone: At the DNA level, this CDR3 is encoded by other sequences in the same sample as well. The rearrangement joins TRBV9 to TRBJ2-3; a weak D match, TRBD2 (6 bases). The CDR3 consists of 14 residues. Germline CDR1 SGDLS, CDR2 YYNGEE. Deletions cut 3 bases from V and 3 bases from J, with 11 bases between. As DNA, the CDR3 is TGTGCCAGCAGCGCCCTAGGAGGGACAGATACGCAGTATTTT. Encoded protein: CASSALGGTDTQYF.

This rearrangement joins TRBV19 to TRBJ1-2; no reliable D call. CDR3 length: 12 residues. Trimming cost V 8 bases and J 7 bases, with 14 bases left between them. The V gene's germline CDR1 is LNHDA and CDR2 SQIVND (reference sequence). Here the CDR3 DNA reads TGTGCCAGTCGCTTCGGGGAAGTTGGCTACACCTTC. This encodes CASRFGEVGYTF.

CDR3 amino acids: CASSEPGQMNTEAFF. The CDR3 coding sequence is TGTGCCAGCAGTGAACCAGGACAGATGAACACTGAAGCTTTCTTT. This sequence joins TRBV6-1 and TRBJ1-1; possible D gene TRBD1, 6 bases. The CDR3 runs to 15 residues. V lost 2 bases and J lost 0, with 10 bases in between. Per germline, CDR1 MNHNS and CDR2 SASEGT.

On this clone: The sample holds other DNA sequences that translate to the same CDR3. This chain connects TRBV6-6 to TRBJ1-1; tentatively, D is TRBD1 (5 bases). The CDR3 has 14 amino acids. V was clipped by 2 bases and J by 1 base, with 8 bases between them. The V gene's germline CDR1 is MNHNY and CDR2 SVGAGI (reference sequence). DNA of the CDR3: TGTGCCAGCAGTTACAGCGGGGGGAACACTGAAGCTTTCTTT. Amino acids: CASSYSGGNTEAFF.

The rearrangement joins TRBV7-9 to TRBJ2-1; 8 positions agree with TRBD2. The CDR3 is made up of 11 amino acids. V gave up 5 bases and J gave up 14 bases; unmatched junction bases: 5. Germline V lookup: CDR1 SEHNR, CDR2 FQNEAQ (reference sequence). CDR3 amino acids: CASSPGLEKFF. The CDR3 bases are TGTGCCAGCAGCCCGGGACTAGAGAAGTTCTTC.

Of note for this clone: Other DNA sequences in this sample translate to the same CDR3. The chain has TRBV11-2 and TRBJ2-5; 8 bases agree with TRBD2. From germline, CDR1 is SGHAT and CDR2 FQNNGV. The CDR3 extends over 15 amino acids. The V segment lost 3 bases and the J segment 5 bases; nucleotides outside the gene matches: 8. CDR3 sequence reads: CASSFTSGGEETQYF. For the CDR3, the DNA is TGTGCCAGCAGCTTCACTAGCGGAGGGGAGGAGACCCAGTACTTC.

The rearrangement links TRBV10-3 to TRBJ1-5; D remains ambiguous. Germline V lookup: CDR1 ENHRY, CDR2 SYGVKD. CDR3 length equals 13 residues. Trimming shortened V by 3 bases and J by 4 bases, and 7 bases separated the two germline ends. CDR3 residues: CAISEHHNQPQHF. In DNA, the CDR3 is TGTGCCATCAGTGAACACCATAATCAGCCCCAGCATTTT.

This chain connects TRBV27 to TRBJ2-3, with unresolved D. Deletions cut 3 bases from V and 2 bases from J, with 15 bases between. The CDR3 totals 16 residues. CDR1 is MNHEY and CDR2 is SMNVEV in the germline V gene (reference sequence). CDR3 region: CASSLAGSADTDTQYF. DNA for the CDR3: TGTGCCAGCAGTTTGGCCGGGTCGGCCGACACAGATACGCAGTATTTT.

This chain joins TRBV6-6 and TRBJ2-1; 9 bases agree with TRBD2. The CDR3 length is 16 residues. V lost 0 bases and J lost 8; bases outside the gene matches: 8. Germline V CDR1 and CDR2: MNHNY, SVGAGI (reference sequence). The CDR3 sequence: CASSYSRGGGIDEQFF. Written as DNA, the CDR3 is TGTGCCAGCAGTTACTCACGCGGGGGGGGTATCGATGAGCAGTTCTTC.

The chain links TRBV30 to TRBJ2-2; D possibly corresponds to TRBD2 (7 bases). CDR1 and CDR2 (germline): GTSNPN, SVGIG (reference sequence). The CDR3 sequence is 15 residues long. Trimming left V 1 base short and J 8 bases short, with 17 bases between. The CDR3 bases are TGTGCCTGGAGTGCCACTCTGGCGGGGGCAGGGGAGCTGTTTTTT. Its protein is CAWSATLAGAGELFF. Full variable domain (remainder filled in from reference TRBV30 and TRBJ2-2): SQTIHQWPATLVQPVGSPLSLECTVEGTSNPNLYWYRQAAGRGLQLLFYSVGIGQISSEVPQNLSASRPQDRQFILSSKKLLLSDSGFYLCAWSATLAGAGELFFGEGSRLTVL.

This chain links TRBV10-3 with TRBJ2-3; 13 bases match TRBD2. Germline-derived CDR1 and CDR2 are ENHRY and SYGVKD. V was pared by 0 bases and J by 4 bases, with 1 base of the junction left unmatched. The CDR3 runs 16 residues. The CDR3 DNA is TGTGCCATCAGTGAGTCCGGACTAGCGGGGGCAGATACGCAGTATTTT. It is translated as CAISESGLAGADTQYF.

The rearrangement uses TRBV5-1 and TRBJ2-7; weak D call: TRBD1 (6 bases). Germline lookup yields CDR1 SGHRS and CDR2 YFSETQ. The CDR3 runs to 15 residues. Trimming stripped 0 bases from V and 5 bases from J, with 15 bases between. This CDR3 is CASSLAGHPTNEQYF. The CDR3 nucleotides read TGCGCCAGCAGCTTGGCGGGACATCCTACGAACGAGCAGTACTTC.